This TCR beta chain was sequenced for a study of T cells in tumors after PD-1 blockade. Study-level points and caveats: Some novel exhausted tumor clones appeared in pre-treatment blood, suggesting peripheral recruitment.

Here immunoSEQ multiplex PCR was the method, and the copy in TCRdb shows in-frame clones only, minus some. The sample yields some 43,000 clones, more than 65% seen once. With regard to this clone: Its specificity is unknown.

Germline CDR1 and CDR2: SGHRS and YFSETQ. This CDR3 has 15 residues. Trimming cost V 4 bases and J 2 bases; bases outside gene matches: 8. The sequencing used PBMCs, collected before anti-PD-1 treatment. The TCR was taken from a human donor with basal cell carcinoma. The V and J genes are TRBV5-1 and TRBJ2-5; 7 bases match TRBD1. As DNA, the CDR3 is TGCGCCAGCAGCCCGGGACAGTCACTTCAAGAGACCCAGTACTTC. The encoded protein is CASSPGQSLQETQYF. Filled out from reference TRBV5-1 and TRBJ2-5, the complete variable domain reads KAGVTQTPRYLIKTRGQQVTLSCSPISGHRSVSWYQQTPGQGLQFLFEYFSETQRNKGNFPGRFSGRQFSNSRSEMNVSTLELGDSALYLCASSPGQSLQETQYFGPGTRLLVL.